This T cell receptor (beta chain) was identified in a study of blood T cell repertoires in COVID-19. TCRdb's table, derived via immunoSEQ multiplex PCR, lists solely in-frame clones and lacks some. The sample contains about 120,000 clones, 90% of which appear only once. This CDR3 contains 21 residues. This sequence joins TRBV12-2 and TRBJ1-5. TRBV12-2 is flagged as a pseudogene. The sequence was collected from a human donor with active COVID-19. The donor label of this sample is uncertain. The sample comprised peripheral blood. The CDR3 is CASRLAEGRLTRTSSNQPQHF. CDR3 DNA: TGTGCAAGTCGCTTAGCGGAGGGGAGACTTACGCGGACTTCAAGCAATCAGCCCCAGCATTTT.